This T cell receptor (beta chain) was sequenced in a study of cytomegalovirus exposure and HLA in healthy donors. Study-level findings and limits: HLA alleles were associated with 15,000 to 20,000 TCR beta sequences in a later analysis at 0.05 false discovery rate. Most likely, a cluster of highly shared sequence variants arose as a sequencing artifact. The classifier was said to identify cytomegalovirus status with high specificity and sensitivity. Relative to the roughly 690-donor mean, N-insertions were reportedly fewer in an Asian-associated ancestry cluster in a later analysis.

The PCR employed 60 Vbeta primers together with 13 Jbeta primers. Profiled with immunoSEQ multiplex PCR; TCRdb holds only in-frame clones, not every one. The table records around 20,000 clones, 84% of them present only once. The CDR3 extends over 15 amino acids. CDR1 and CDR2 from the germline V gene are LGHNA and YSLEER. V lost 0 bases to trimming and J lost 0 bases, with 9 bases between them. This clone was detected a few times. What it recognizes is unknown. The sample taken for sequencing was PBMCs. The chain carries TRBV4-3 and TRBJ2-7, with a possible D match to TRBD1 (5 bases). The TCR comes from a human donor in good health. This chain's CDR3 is CASSQEDSSSYEQYF. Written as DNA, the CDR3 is TGCGCCAGCAGCCAAGAAGACAGCTCCTCCTACGAGCAGTACTTC.